One and the same sample provided the 14 T cell receptor beta chains below, sequenced in a study of T cell responses to AZD1222 COVID-19 vaccine. TCRdb keeps only in-frame clones here, not all; method: immunoSEQ multiplex PCR. The table shows around 150,000 clones, with about nine tenths occurring only once. The material was peripheral blood, obtained 28 days after the second AZD1222 dose. The receptors originated from an adult who received the AZD1222 COVID-19 vaccine.

This clone turned up a few times. This sequence joins TRBV6-5 and TRBJ1-1; no firm D call. The V end was cut by 2 bases, the J end by 1 base, with 5 bases between. Germline lookup yields CDR1 MNHEY and CDR2 SVGAGI. The CDR3 runs 13 residues. CDR3 nucleotides: TGTGCCAGCAGTTACGGCAGGAACACTGAAGCTTTCTTT. Translated: CASSYGRNTEAFF.

This clone was counted a single time. The V call is TRBV5-6, the J call TRBJ1-5; D gene unclear. V was cut by 7 bases and J by 7 bases, with 9 bases left in between. The V gene's germline CDR1 is SGHDT and CDR2 YYEEEE. This CDR3 is 11 amino acids long. The CDR3 coding sequence is TGTGCCAGCGGGCTTGGGCAGCCCCAGCATTTT. The encoded protein is CASGLGQPQHF. The whole variable domain, remainder taken from reference TRBV5-6 and TRBJ1-5, is DAGVTQSPTHLIKTRGQQVTLRCSPKSGHDTVSWYQQALGQGPQFIFQYYEEEERQRGNFPDRFSGHQFPNYSSELNVNALLLGDSALYLCASGLGQPQHFGDGTRLSIL.

The J gene is TRBJ2-1, the V gene TRBV5-4; 10 positions agree with TRBD1. Looked up from germline, CDR1 is SGHNT and CDR2 is YYREEE (reference sequence). Trimming took 0 bases from V and 8 from J; bases not matched to a gene: 20. The length of the CDR3 is 20 residues. CDR3 DNA: TGTGCCAGCAGCTTGGGAGTTGCAGACAGGGGGCCGGGTTGGCACGATGAGCAGTTCTTC. It yields the protein CASSLGVADRGPGWHDEQFF.

The V gene is TRBV24-1, the J gene TRBJ2-2, with D unresolved. Germline V lookup: CDR1 KGHDR, CDR2 SFDVKD. Deletions cut 4 bases from V and 6 bases from J, with 8 bases between. This CDR3 contains 13 residues. This chain's CDR3 is CATSDFGAGELFF. For the CDR3, the DNA is TGTGCCACCAGTGACTTTGGGGCCGGGGAGCTGTTTTTT.

This clone appeared once. This rearrangement joins TRBV7-2 to TRBJ1-5; 7 nucleotides line up with TRBD1. V lost 3 bases, J lost 3 bases, and 5 bases stayed unmatched. This CDR3 has 15 residues. From germline, CDR1 is SGHTA and CDR2 FQGNSA. This CDR3 reads CASSFLGQPNQPQHF. Written as DNA, the CDR3 is TGTGCCAGCAGCTTTCTGGGACAGCCCAATCAGCCCCAGCATTTT.

The rearrangement joins TRBV28 to TRBJ2-3; possible D gene TRBD1, 5 bases. The V end was cut by 6 bases, the J end by 1 base, with 14 bases between. CDR1 is MDHEN, CDR2 SYDVKM, per germline. This CDR3 is built from 15 residues. The CDR3: CASRSAGLGTDTQYF. The CDR3 nucleotides are TGTGCCAGCAGGAGTGCAGGGCTGGGCACAGATACGCAGTATTTT. The whole variable domain, remainder taken from reference TRBV28 and TRBJ2-3, is DVKVTQSSRYLVKRTGEKVFLECVQDMDHENMFWYRQDPGLGLRLIYFSYDVKMKEKGDIPEGYSVSREKKERFSLILESASTNQTSMYLCASRSAGLGTDTQYFGPGTRLTVL.

The chain is built from TRBV9 and TRBJ2-7; D is unresolved. The CDR3 extends over 14 amino acids. CDR1 and CDR2 (germline): SGDLS, YYNGEE. Trimming stripped 4 bases from V and 7 bases from J, with 18 bases between. The CDR3 loop reads CASSPRDNPLEQYF. The CDR3 DNA is TGTGCCAGCAGCCCCAGAGACAATCCCTTGGAGCAGTACTTC. The variable domain in full, completed from reference TRBV9 and TRBJ2-7, reads DSGVTQTPKHLITATGQRVTLRCSPRSGDLSVYWYQQSLDQGLQFLIQYYNGEERAKGNILERFSAQQFPDLHSELNLSSLELGDSALYFCASSPRDNPLEQYFGPGTRLTVT.

This CDR3 is CASSPRTGGAGRYYNEQFF. CDR3 DNA: TGCGCCAGCAGTCCGCGGACAGGGGGTGCCGGTAGGTACTACAATGAGCAGTTCTTC. The chain uses TRBV23-1 and TRBJ2-1, with 10 bases lining up with TRBD1. TRBV23-1 is treated as an ORF (open reading frame) with a function not yet certain. The CDR3 contains 19 residues. J gave up 3 bases and V 4 bases, and 15 bases lay outside the gene matches.

The gene calls are TRBV5-1 and TRBJ1-5; 7 bases are a match to TRBD1. This CDR3 comprises 13 residues. With 3 bases clipped from V and 5 bases from J, the junction kept 2 bases outside the gene matches. CDR1 and CDR2 from the germline V gene are SGHRS and YFSETQ. The CDR3 protein is CASSSQGDQPQHF. Here the CDR3 DNA reads TGCGCCAGCAGCTCCCAGGGGGATCAGCCCCAGCATTTT. Drawing the rest from reference TRBV5-1 and TRBJ1-5, the complete variable domain is KAGVTQTPRYLIKTRGQQVTLSCSPISGHRSVSWYQQTPGQGLQFLFEYFSETQRNKGNFPGRFSGRQFSNSRSEMNVSTLELGDSALYLCASSSQGDQPQHFGDGTRLSIL.

The chain recombines TRBV3-1 (or the pseudogene TRBV3-2) with TRBJ1-4; no definite D call. This CDR3 has 13 amino acids. Germline V gene sequence: CDR1 LGHDT, CDR2 YNNKEL (reference sequence). The V and J ends lost 0 bases and 7 bases respectively, with 6 bases between them. This CDR3 reads CASSQDPGEKLFF. CDR3 DNA: TGTGCCAGCAGCCAAGACCCCGGTGAAAAACTGTTTTTT.

The CDR3 DNA reads TGTGCCAGCAGCCCCAATACGGCCTCCTACGAGCAGTACTTC. Amino acids: CASSPNTASYEQYF. The J gene is TRBJ2-7, the V gene TRBV7-2; D not certain. The germline V gene encodes CDR1 SGHTA and CDR2 FQGNSA. V lost 5 bases to trimming and J lost 0 bases, with 11 bases between them. The CDR3 length is 14 residues.

The chain combines TRBV9 with TRBJ1-3; D is uncertain. Germline lookup yields CDR1 SGDLS and CDR2 YYNGEE. The V end was cut by 0 bases, the J end by 0 bases, with 22 bases between. There are 20 residues in the CDR3. CDR3 amino acids: CASSVARTESSSGSGNTIYF. The CDR3, as DNA: TGTGCCAGCAGCGTAGCCCGGACTGAATCTTCCTCCGGCTCTGGAAACACCATATATTTT. Looking up the rest from reference TRBV9 and TRBJ1-3 gives the full variable domain: DSGVTQTPKHLITATGQRVTLRCSPRSGDLSVYWYQQSLDQGLQFLIQYYNGEERAKGNILERFSAQQFPDLHSELNLSSLELGDSALYFCASSVARTESSSGSGNTIYFGEGSWLTVV.

This chain joins TRBV10-1 and TRBJ2-1; D possibly corresponds to TRBD1 (6 bases). CDR3 size: 17 residues. V lost 2 bases to trimming and J lost 6 bases, with 20 bases between them. Germline V gene data show CDR1 as WNHNN and CDR2 as SYGVQD (reference sequence). CDR3 nucleotides: TGCGCCAGCAGTGAGGCCATGGGGCAACAGGGCTGCAATGAGCAGTTCTTC. Translation: CASSEAMGQQGCNEQFF.

This chain joins TRBV18 and TRBJ2-5; TRBD2 agrees at 9 bases. Per the germline V gene, CDR1 is KGHSH and CDR2 is LQKENI. After removal of 5 bases from V and 5 bases from J, the junction contained 15 bases not matched to a gene. The CDR3 is made up of 17 amino acids. This CDR3 reads CASSSGTGREGSETQYF. The CDR3 DNA follows: TGTGCCAGCTCATCCGGTACCGGGCGGGAGGGCTCGGAGACCCAGTACTTC. Together with reference TRBV18 and TRBJ2-5, the CDR3 gives the full variable domain: NAGVMQNPRHLVRRRGQEARLRCSPMKGHSHVYWYRQLPEEGLKFMVYLQKENIIDESGMPKERFSAEFPKEGPSILRIQQVVRGDSAAYFCASSSGTGREGSETQYFGPGTRLLVL.